This T cell receptor beta chain originates from a study of blood T cells in healthy people across ages. Study-wide results and limits: Greater diversity and more naive CD4+ cells were seen in long-lived donors than in aged donors.

Total RNA was isolated from each sample in quantities of at least 6 micrograms. The CDR3 has 15 amino acids. J gave up 0 bases and V 4 bases, and 5 bases lay outside the gene matches. CDR1 is WNHNN and CDR2 is SYGVQD in the germline V gene (reference sequence). This clonotype has more than one count but fewer than ten. The target antigen is unknown. Sample-barcoded 5' priming and a J-beta primer mix drove a second PCR of roughly 7 to 11 cycles. In TCRdb, the 5' RACE reads were re-called with MiXCR into one record per CDR3 protein. The sample lists around 900,000 distinct CDR3 sequences, roughly half occurring once.

The V call is TRBV10-1, the J call TRBJ2-5; 7 positions agree with TRBD1. The receptor was derived from a woman aged 55-75 years in good health. Sequencing was carried out using blood. The CDR3 DNA reads TGCGCCAGCAGTGCCGGGACAGCCAACCAAGAGACCCAGTACTTC. It specifies CASSAGTANQETQYF.